This TCR beta chain is drawn from a study of blood T cell repertoires in COVID-19. Looking at the study overall: Collection of acute and convalescent COVID-19 samples took place in the United States, Italy and Spain. T cells, B-cell-depleted T cells, or PBMCs supplied cDNA or gDNA.

Adults between roughly 18 and 100 years of age took part from 24 US areas. Two negative PCRs, clearance, or symptom resolution characterized the recovered Cohort 3 donors. This table comes from immunoSEQ multiplex PCR, and its TCRdb copy is limited to in-frame clones, with some not included. The table lists approximately 470,000 clones, approximately 86% of them singletons. The receptor was derived from a woman younger than 30 who had recovered from COVID-19. The sequenced sample was PBMCs or T cells enriched from blood (not recorded which).

The CDR3 DNA reads TGTGCCAGCCGGAGAGGAGAAAAACTGTTTTTT. This encodes CASRRGEKLFF. This chain links TRBV6-6 with TRBJ1-4; D remains unclear. Per the germline V gene, CDR1 is MNHNY and CDR2 is SVGAGI (reference sequence). The CDR3 is 11 amino acids. The V and J ends lost 8 bases and 8 bases respectively, with 9 bases between them.